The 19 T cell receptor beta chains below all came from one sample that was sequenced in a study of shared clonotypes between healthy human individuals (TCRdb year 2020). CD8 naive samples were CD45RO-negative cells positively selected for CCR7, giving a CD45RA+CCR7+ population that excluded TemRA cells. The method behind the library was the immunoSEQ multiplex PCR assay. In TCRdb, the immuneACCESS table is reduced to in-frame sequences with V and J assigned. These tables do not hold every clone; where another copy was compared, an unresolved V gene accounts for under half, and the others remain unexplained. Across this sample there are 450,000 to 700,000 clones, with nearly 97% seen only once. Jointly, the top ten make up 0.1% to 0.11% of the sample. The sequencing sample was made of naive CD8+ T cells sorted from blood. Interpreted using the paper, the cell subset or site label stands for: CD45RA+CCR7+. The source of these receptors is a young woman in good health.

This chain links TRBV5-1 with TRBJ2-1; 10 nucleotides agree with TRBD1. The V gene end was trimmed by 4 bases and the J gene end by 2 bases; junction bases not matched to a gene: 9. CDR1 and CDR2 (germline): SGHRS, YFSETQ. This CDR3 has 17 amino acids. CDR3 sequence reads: CASSAGGQGSTYNEQFF. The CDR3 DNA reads TGCGCCAGCAGCGCGGGGGGACAGGGGTCCACCTACAATGAGCAGTTCTTC.

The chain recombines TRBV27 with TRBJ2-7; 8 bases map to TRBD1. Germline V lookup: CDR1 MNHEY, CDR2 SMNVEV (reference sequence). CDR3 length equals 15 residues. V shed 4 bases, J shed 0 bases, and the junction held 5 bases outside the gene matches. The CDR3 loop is CASSWGQDGSYEQYF. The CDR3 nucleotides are TGTGCCAGCAGTTGGGGACAGGATGGCTCCTACGAGCAGTACTTC.

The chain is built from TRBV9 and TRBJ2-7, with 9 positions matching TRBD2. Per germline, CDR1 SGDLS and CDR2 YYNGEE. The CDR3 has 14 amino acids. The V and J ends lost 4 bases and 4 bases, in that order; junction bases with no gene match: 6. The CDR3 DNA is TGTGCCAGCAGCTCGGGACTAGCCTCATACGAGCAGTACTTC. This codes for CASSSGLASYEQYF.

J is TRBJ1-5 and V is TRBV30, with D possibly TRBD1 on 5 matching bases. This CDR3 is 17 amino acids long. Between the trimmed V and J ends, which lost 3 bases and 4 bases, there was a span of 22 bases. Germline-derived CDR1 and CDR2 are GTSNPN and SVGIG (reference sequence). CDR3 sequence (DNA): TGTGCCTGGAGGACGAAACTCGGGCCCCCAGGGAATCAGCCCCAGCATTTT. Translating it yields CAWRTKLGPPGNQPQHF. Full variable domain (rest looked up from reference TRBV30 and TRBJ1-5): SQTIHQWPATLVQPVGSPLSLECTVEGTSNPNLYWYRQAAGRGLQLLFYSVGIGQISSEVPQNLSASRPQDRQFILSSKKLLLSDSGFYLCAWRTKLGPPGNQPQHFGDGTRLSIL.

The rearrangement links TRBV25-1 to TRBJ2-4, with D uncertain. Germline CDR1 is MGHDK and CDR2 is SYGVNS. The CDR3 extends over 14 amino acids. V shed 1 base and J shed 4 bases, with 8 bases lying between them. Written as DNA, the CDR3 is TGTGCCAGCAGTGAATTTGGGGAAAAAAACATTCAGTACTTC. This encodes CASSEFGEKNIQYF.

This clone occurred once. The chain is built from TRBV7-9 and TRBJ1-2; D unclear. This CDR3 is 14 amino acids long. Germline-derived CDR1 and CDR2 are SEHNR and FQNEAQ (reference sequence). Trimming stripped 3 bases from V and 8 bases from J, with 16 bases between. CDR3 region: CASSFGPNGEGYTF. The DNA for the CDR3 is TGTGCCAGCAGCTTTGGTCCCAATGGGGAAGGCTACACCTTC.

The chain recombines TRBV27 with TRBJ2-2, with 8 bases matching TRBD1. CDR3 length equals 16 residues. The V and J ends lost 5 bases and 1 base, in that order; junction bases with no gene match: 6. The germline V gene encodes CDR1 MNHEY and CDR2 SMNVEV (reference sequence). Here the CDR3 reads CASSPDRGQNTGELFF. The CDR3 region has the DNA TGTGCCAGCAGTCCAGACAGGGGTCAGAACACCGGGGAGCTGTTTTTT.

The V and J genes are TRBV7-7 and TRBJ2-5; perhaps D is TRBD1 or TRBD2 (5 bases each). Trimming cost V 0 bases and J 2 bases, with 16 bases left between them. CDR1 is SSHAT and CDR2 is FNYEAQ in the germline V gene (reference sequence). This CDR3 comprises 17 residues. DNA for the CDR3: TGTGCCAGCAGCTTAGCCCATGGACTGGGGCCTCAAGAGACCCAGTACTTC. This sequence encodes CASSLAHGLGPQETQYF.

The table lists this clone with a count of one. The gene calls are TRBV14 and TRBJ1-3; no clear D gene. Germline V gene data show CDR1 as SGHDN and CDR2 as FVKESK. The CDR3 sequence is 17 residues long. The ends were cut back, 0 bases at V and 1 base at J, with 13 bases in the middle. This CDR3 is CASSQDFRPYSGNTIYF. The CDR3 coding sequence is TGTGCCAGCAGCCAAGATTTTCGGCCGTATTCTGGAAACACCATATATTTT.

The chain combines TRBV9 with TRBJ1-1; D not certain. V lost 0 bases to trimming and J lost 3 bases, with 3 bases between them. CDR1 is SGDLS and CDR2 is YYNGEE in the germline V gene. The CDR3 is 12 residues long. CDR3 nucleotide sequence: TGTGCCAGCAGCGTAGACGACACTGAAGCTTTCTTT. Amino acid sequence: CASSVDDTEAFF.

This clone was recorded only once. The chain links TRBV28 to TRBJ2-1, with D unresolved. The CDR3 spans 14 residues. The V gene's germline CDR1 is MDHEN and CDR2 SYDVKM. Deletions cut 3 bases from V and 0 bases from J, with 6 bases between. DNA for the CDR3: TGTGCCAGCAGTTTTACCCTCTCCTACAATGAGCAGTTCTTC. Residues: CASSFTLSYNEQFF.

The CDR3 DNA sequence: TGTGCCAGCAGACCCATAGGAGATGGCTACACCTTC. Its translation: CASRPIGDGYTF. J is TRBJ1-2 and V is TRBV7-9, with D hard to call. Deletions cut 6 bases from V and 6 bases from J, with 11 bases between. The germline V gene encodes CDR1 SEHNR and CDR2 FQNEAQ (reference sequence). The CDR3 has 12 residues.

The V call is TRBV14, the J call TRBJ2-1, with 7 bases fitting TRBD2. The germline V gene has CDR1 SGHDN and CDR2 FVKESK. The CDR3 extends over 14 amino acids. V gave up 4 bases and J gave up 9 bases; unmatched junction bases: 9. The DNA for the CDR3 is TGTGCCAGCAGCCCGATGGCGGGAGCGGGTGAGCAGTTCTTC. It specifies CASSPMAGAGEQFF.

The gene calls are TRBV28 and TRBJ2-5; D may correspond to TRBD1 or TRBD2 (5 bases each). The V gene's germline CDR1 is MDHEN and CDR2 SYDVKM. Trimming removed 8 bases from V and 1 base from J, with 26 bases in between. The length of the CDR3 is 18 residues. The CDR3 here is CASAGPGTDYPSQETQYF. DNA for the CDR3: TGTGCCAGCGCAGGCCCCGGGACCGACTACCCGAGCCAAGAGACCCAGTACTTC.

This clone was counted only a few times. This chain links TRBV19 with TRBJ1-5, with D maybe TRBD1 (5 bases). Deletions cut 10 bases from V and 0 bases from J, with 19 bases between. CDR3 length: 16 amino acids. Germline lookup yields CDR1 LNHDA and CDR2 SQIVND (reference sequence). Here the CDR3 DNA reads TGTGCCACCAGCCCCCAGGGCACCTATAGCAATCAGCCCCAGCATTTT. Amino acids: CATSPQGTYSNQPQHF.

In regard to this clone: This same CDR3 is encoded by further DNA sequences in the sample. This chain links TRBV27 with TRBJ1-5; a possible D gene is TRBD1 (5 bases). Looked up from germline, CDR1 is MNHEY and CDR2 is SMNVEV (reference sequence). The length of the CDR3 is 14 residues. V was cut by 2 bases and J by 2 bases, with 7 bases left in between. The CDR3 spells CASSLGGGNQPQHF. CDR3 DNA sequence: TGTGCCAGCAGTTTAGGGGGTGGCAATCAGCCCCAGCATTTT.

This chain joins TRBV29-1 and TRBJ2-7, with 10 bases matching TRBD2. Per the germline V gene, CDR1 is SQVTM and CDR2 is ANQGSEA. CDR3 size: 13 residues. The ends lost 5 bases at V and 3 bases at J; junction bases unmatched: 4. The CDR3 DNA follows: TGCAGCGTTATAGCGGGAGGTTACTACGAGCAGTACTTC. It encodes CSVIAGGYYEQYF.

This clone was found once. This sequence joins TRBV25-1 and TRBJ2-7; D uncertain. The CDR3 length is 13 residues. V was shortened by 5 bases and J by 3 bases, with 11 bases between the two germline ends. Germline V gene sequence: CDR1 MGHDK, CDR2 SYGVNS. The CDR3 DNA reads TGTGCCAGCAGTTTTGCGTTGGGCTACGAGCAGTACTTC. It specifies CASSFALGYEQYF.

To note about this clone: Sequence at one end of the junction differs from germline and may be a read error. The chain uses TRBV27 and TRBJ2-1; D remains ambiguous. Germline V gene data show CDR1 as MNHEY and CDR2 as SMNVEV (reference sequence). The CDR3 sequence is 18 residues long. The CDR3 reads CASHRSGVLPPSDNEQFF. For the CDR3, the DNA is TGTGCCAGCCACCGAAGTGGGGTACTGCCCCCCTCCGACAATGAGCAGTTCTTC.